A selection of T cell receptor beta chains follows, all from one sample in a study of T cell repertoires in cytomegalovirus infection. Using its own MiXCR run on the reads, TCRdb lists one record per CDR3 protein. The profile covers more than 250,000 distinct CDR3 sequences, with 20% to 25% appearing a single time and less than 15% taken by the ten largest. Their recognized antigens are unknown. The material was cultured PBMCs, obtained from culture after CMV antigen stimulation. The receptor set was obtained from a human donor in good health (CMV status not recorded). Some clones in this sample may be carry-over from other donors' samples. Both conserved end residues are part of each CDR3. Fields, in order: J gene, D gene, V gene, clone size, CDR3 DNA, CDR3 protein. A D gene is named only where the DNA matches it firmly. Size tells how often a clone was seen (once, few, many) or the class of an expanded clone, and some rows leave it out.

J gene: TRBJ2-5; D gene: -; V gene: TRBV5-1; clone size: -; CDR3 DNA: TGCGCCAGCAGCTTGGTACCAGGACAAGAGACCCAGTACTTC; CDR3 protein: CASSLVPGQETQYF
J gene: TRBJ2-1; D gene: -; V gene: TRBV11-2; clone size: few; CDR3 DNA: TGTGCCAGCAGCCTGATACCCCGGCCACACCCCTACAATGAGCAGTTCTTC; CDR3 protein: CASSLIPRPHPYNEQFF
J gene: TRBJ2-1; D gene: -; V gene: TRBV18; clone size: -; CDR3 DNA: TGTGCCAGCTCACCTTCCCTACTCGAATCCTACAATGAGCAGTTCTTC; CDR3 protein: CASSPSLLESYNEQFF
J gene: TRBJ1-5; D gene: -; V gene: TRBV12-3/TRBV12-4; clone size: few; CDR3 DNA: TGTGCCAGCAGTCCTTCGTTCCATAGCAATCAGCCCCAGCATTTT; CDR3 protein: CASSPSFHSNQPQHF
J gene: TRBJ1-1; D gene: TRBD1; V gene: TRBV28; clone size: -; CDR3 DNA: TGTGCCAGCAGTTTAGGGACAGCCATTGAAGCTTTCTTT; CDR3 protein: CASSLGTAIEAFF
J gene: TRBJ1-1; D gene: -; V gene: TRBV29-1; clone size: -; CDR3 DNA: TGCAGCGTTGAAGACGCAGGAGCAGGGAACACTGAAGCTTTCTTT; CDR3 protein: CSVEDAGAGNTEAFF
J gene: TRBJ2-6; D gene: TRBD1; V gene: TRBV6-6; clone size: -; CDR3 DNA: TGTGCCAGCATCCTGTCGGGACAGGGCAACGTCCTGACTTTC; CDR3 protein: CASILSGQGNVLTF
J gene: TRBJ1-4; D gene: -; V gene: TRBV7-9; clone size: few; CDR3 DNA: TGTGCCAGCAGCAGAACTTCCCACGGAACTAATGAAAAACTGTTTTTT; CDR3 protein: CASSRTSHGTNEKLFF
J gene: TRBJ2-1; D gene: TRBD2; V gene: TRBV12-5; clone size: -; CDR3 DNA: TGTGCTAGTGGACTTGGACTAGACAATGAGCAGTTCTTC; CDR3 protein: CASGLGLDNEQFF
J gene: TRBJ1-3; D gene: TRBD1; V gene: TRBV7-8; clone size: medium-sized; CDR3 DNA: TGTGCCAGCAGCTTAGTTCCGGGACAGGGAGACACCATATATTTT; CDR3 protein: CASSLVPGQGDTIYF
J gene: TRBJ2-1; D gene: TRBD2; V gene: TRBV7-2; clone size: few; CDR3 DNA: TGTGCCAGCAGCTTAAGGGCGACTAGCGGGAGTTCTAGCAATGAGCAGTTCTTC; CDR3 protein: CASSLRATSGSSSNEQFF
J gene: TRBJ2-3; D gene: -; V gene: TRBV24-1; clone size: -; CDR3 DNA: TGTGCCACCAGGCCCGGTCCCACAGATACGCAGTATTTT; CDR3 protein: CATRPGPTDTQYF
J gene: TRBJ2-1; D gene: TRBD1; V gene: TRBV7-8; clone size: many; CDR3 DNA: TGTGCCAGCAGCTTAGCCGGACAGGGGGGGAATGAGCAGTTCTTC; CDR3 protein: CASSLAGQGGNEQFF
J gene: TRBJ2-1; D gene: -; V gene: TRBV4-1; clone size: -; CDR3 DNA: TGCGCCAGCAGCCCACATGCGGGCAGCTCCTACAATGAGCAGTTCTTC; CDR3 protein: CASSPHAGSSYNEQFF
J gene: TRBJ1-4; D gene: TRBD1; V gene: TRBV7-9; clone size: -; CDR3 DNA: TGTGCCAGCAGCCCGGACAGGGGTATGCGCAATGAAAAACTGTTTTTT; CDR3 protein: CASSPDRGMRNEKLFF
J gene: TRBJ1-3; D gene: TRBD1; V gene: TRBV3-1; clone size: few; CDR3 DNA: TGTGCCAGCAGCCTCCGACAGGGAAATTATGGAAACACCATATATTTT; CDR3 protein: CASSLRQGNYGNTIYF
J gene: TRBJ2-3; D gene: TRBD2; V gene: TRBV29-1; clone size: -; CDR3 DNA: TGCAGCTCCGATCCCATAGCGGGATCAGCCAGGGATACGCAGTATTTT; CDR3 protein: CSSDPIAGSARDTQYF
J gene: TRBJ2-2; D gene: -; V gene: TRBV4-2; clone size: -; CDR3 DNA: TGTGCCAGCAGCCAAGATACCAGCGAGATAAACACCGGGGAGCTGTTTTTT; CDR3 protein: CASSQDTSEINTGELFF
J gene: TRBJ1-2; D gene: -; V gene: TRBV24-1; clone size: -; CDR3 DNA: TGTGCCACCAGTGACCGACAGGACTTCTATGGCTACACCTTC; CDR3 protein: CATSDRQDFYGYTF
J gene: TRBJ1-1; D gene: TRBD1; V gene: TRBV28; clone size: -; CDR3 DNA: TGTGCCAGCAGCCTCACGACAGGGATGAACACTGAAGCTTTCTTT; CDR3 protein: CASSLTTGMNTEAFF
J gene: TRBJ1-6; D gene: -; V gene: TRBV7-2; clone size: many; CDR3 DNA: TGTGCCAGCAGCTTAGGAAGCGGAGCAGTCCTCCACTTT; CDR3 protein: CASSLGSGAVLHF
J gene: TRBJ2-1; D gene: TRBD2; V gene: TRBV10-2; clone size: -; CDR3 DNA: TGCGCCAGCAGTGGGGGGGTAGCGGGAGATACCTACAATGAGCAGTTCTTC; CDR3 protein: CASSGGVAGDTYNEQFF
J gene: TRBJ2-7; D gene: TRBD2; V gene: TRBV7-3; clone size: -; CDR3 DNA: TGTGCCAGCAGCCCTGGGGGGGGGGACCAGATAAAGTACTTC; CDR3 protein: CASSPGGGDQIKYF
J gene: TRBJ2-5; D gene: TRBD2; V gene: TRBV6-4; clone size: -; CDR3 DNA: TGTGCCAGCAGTGACTCGTTCGTCGGCGGGAGGGTGGAGACCCAGTACTTC; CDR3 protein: CASSDSFVGGRVETQYF
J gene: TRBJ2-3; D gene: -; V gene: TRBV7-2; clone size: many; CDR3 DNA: TGTGCCAGCAGCTTCTGGACAAGCACAGATACGCAGTATTTT; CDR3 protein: CASSFWTSTDTQYF
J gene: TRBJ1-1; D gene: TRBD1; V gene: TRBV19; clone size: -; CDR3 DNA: TGTGCCAGTAGTCTGACAGGGTGGGCTGAAGCTTTCTTT; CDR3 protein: CASSLTGWAEAFF
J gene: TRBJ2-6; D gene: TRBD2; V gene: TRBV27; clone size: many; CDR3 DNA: TGTGCCAGCAGTCTAGCGGGAGGGGTATCTGGGGCCAACGTCCTGACTTTC; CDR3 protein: CASSLAGGVSGANVLTF
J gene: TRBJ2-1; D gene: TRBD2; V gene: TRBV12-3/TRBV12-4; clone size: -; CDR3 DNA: TGTGCCAGCATCTATGGTGGCGGGAGGGGTGAGCAGTTCTTC; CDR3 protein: CASIYGGGRGEQFF
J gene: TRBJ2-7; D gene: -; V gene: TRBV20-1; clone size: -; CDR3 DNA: TGCAGTGCTGGCCGGCTCCATCGGTCCTACGAGCAGTACTTC; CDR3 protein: CSAGRLHRSYEQYF
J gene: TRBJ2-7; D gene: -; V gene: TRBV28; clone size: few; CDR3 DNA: -; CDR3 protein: CASSILGNSYEQYF